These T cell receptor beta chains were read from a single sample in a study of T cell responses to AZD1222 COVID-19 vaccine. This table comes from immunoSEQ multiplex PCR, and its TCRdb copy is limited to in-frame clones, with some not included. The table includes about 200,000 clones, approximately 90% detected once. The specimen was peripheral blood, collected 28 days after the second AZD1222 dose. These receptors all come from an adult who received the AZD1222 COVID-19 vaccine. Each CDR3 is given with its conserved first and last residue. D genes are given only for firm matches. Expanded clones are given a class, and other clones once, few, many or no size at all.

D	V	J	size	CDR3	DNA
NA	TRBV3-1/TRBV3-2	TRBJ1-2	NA	CASSRRGYGYTF	TGTGCCAGCAGCCGGCGAGGCTATGGCTACACCTTC
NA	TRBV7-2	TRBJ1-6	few	CASSLEGGNSPLHF	TGTGCCAGCAGCTTAGAAGGGGGAAATTCACCCCTCCACTTT
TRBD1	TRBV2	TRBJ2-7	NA	CASRGQVGTYEQYF	TGTGCCAGCAGGGGACAGGTCGGAACCTACGAGCAGTACTTC
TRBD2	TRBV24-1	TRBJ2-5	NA	CATSDLRGEGETQYF	TGTGCCACCAGTGATTTGCGCGGGGAGGGGGAGACCCAGTACTTC
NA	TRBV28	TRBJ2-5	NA	CASGQFQETQYF	TGTGCCAGCGGACAGTTCCAAGAGACCCAGTACTTC
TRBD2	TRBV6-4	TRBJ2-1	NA	CASSESGSSYNEQFF	TGTGCCAGCAGTGAGAGCGGGAGCTCCTACAATGAGCAGTTCTTC
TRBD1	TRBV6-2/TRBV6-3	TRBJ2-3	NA	CASSYSSPGGADTQYF	TGTGCCAGCAGTTACTCTTCTCCAGGGGGTGCAGATACGCAGTATTTT
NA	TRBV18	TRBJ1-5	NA	CASSLGGVPNQPQHF	TGTGCCAGCTCACTCGGGGGGGTACCAAATCAGCCCCAGCATTTT
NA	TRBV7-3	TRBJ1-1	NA	CASSLDPNTEAFF	TGTGCCAGCAGCTTGGACCCAAACACTGAAGCTTTCTTT
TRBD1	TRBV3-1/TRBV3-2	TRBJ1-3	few	CASSQTGKSSGNTIYF	TGTGCCAGCAGCCAGACAGGGAAGAGCTCTGGAAACACCATATATTTT
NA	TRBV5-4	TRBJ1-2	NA	CASSLLDSYGYTF	TGTGCCAGCAGCTTGCTGGACAGCTATGGCTACACCTTC
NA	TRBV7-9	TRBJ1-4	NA	CASSLEIPANEKLFF	TGTGCCAGCAGTCTGGAGATTCCAGCTAATGAAAAACTGTTTTTT
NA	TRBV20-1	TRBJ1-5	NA	CSASMGQRNQPQHF	TGCAGTGCTAGTATGGGACAAAGAAATCAGCCCCAGCATTTT
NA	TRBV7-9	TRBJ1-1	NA	CASEGPALPGTEAFF	TGTGCCAGTGAGGGCCCGGCCCTCCCGGGGACTGAAGCTTTCTTT
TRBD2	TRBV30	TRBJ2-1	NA	CAQQGLAGFTYNEQFF	TGTGCCCAACAAGGACTAGCGGGATTCACCTACAATGAGCAGTTCTTC
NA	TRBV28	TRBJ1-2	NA	CASSLDKWREAYGYTF	TGTGCCAGCAGTTTAGACAAATGGCGGGAGGCCTATGGCTACACCTTC
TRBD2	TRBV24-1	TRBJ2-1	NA	CATGPAGGYNNEQFF	TGTGCCACCGGTCCAGCGGGGGGTTACAACAATGAGCAGTTCTTC
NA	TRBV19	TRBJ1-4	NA	CASSPGQLNEKLFF	TGTGCCAGTAGCCCGGGACAACTTAATGAAAAACTGTTTTTT
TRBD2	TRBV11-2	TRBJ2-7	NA	CASSLAAGLAGGELYEQYF	TGTGCCAGCAGCTTAGCGGCGGGACTAGCGGGAGGGGAGTTGTACGAGCAGTACTTC
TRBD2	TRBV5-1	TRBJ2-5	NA	CASSLDLAGYQETQYF	TGCGCCAGCAGCTTGGATTTAGCGGGATACCAAGAGACCCAGTACTTC
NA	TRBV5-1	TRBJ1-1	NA	CASSSNTVNTEAFF	TGCGCCAGCAGCTCGAACACGGTGAACACTGAAGCTTTCTTT
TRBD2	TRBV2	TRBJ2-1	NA	CASMRTRPSSYNEQFF	TGTGCCAGCATGAGGACTAGACCCAGCTCCTACAATGAGCAGTTCTTC
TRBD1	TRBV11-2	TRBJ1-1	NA	CASSPTGGTEAFF	TGTGCCAGCAGCCCCACAGGGGGCACTGAAGCTTTCTTT
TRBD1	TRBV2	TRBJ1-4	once	CASSPGTAFEKLFF	TGTGCCAGCAGCCCCGGGACAGCGTTCGAAAAACTGTTTTTT
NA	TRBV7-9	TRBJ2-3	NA	CASSLGLFDSTDTQYF	TGTGCCAGCAGTCTCGGGTTGTTCGATAGCACAGATACGCAGTATTTT
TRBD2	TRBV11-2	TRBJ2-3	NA	CASSPQLAAYTDTQYF	TGTGCCAGCAGTCCACAACTAGCGGCTTACACAGATACGCAGTATTTT
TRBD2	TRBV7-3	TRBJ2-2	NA	CASSLKLRGRAMDCGELFF	TGTGCCAGCAGCTTAAAGTTGCGCGGGAGGGCAATGGACTGCGGGGAGCTGTTTTTT
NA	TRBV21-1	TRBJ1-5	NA	CARNQPQHF	TGTGCCAGAAATCAGCCCCAGCATTTT
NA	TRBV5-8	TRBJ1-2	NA	CASSHSGANYGYTF	TGTGCCAGCAGCCACTCAGGCGCTAACTATGGCTACACCTTC
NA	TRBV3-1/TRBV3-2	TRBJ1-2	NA	CASSPQRTVSYGYTF	TGTGCCAGCAGCCCCCAAAGGACGGTATCATATGGCTACACCTTC
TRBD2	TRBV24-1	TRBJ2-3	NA	CATTTSGSTDTQYF	TGTGCCACCACGACTAGCGGTAGCACAGATACGCAGTATTTT
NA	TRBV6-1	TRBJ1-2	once	CASREGFEANYGYTF	TGTGCCAGCAGGGAGGGGTTTGAGGCTAACTATGGCTACACCTTC
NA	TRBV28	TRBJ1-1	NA	CASSLREAATEAFF	TGTGCCAGCAGTTTAAGGGAGGCGGCCACTGAAGCTTTCTTT
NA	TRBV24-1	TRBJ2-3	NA	CATSDARVEDTDTQYF	TGTGCCACCAGTGATGCCAGGGTGGAGGACACAGATACGCAGTATTTT
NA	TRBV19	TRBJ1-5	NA	CASSRRGGDSNQPQHF	TGTGCCAGTAGCAGACGGGGGGGCGACAGCAATCAGCCCCAGCATTTT
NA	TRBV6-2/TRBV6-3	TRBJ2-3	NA	CASSDVNTQYF	TGTGCCAGCAGTGACGTAAATACGCAGTATTTT
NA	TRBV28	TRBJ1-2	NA	CASSSPAVNYGYTF	TGTGCCAGCAGTTCCCCCGCAGTTAACTATGGCTACACCTTC
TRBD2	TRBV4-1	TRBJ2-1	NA	CASSLTSGRGSPYNEQFF	TGCGCCAGCAGCCTGACTAGCGGGAGGGGTTCCCCCTACAATGAGCAGTTCTTC
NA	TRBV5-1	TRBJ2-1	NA	CASSLFGSPYPYNEQFF	TGCGCCAGCAGCTTGTTTGGGTCTCCCTACCCTTACAATGAGCAGTTCTTC
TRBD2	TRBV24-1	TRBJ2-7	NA	CATSGGALAGNEQYF	TGTGCCACCAGTGGGGGTGCGCTAGCGGGAAACGAGCAGTACTTC
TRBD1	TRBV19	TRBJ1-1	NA	CASSIRGRDREAEAFF	TGTGCCAGTAGTATCAGGGGCCGAGACAGGGAAGCTGAAGCTTTCTTT
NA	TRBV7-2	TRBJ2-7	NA	CASSLGQGYKQYF	TGTGCCAGCAGCTTAGGGCAGGGGTATAAGCAGTACTTC
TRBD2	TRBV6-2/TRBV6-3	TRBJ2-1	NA	CASSYPWSLAGVLGNEQFF	TGTGCCAGCAGTTACCCCTGGTCCCTAGCGGGAGTGCTTGGGAATGAGCAGTTCTTC
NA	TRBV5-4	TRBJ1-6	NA	CASSVTNSPLHF	TGTGCCAGCAGCGTAACCAATTCACCCCTCCACTTT
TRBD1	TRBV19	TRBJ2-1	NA	CASSIVGTGLDEQFF	TGTGCCAGTAGTATAGTTGGGACAGGGTTAGATGAGCAGTTCTTC
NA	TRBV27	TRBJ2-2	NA	CASSNRGGTGELFF	TGTGCCAGCAGTAACAGGGGGGGCACCGGGGAGCTGTTTTTT